The source of this T cell receptor (beta chain) is a study of response to subunit inactivated influenza vaccine. Study-wide results and limits: The study's authors posited that every seasonal influenza vaccination enlists few new T cells.

Deletions cut 2 bases from V and 4 bases from J, with 13 bases between. This CDR3 has 15 residues. The germline V gene has CDR1 MDHEN and CDR2 SYDVKM. TCRdb passed the RT-PCR reads through MiXCR, listing each CDR3 protein once. In the table there are 450,000 to 600,000 distinct CDR3 sequences, approximately 7.3% of which are singletons. In its sample, this clonotype was seen many times. No antigen is known for it. This chain uses TRBV28 with TRBJ2-3, with TRBD1 as a possible D gene (5 bases). The sequenced sample was PBMCs from blood, obtained around 25 months after vaccination. The sequence derives from a man in his fifties or sixties who received an inactivated influenza vaccine. DNA for the CDR3: TGTGCCAGCAGTTTAGGGGCTCTTCGGTCAGATACGCAGTATTTT. Encoded protein: CASSLGALRSDTQYF.